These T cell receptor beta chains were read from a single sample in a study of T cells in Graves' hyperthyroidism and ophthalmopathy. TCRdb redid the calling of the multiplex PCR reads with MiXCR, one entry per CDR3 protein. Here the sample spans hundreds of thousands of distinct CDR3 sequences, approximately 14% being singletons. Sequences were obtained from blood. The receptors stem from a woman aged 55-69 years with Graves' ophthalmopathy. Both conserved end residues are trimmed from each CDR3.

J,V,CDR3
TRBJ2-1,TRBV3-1,ASSQAGRIDEQF
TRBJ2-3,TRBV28,ASRTPGQGAADTQY
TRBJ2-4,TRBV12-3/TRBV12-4,ASSLRLDIQY
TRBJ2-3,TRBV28,ASSLLARKGTDTQY
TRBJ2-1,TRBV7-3,ASSLTPGEGPYNEQF
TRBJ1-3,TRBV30,ALDTYSGNTIY
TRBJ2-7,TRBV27,ASSFNLAGGVDEQY
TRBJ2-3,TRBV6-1,ASSRRRTDTQY
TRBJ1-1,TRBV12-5,ASALVGSTGAKNTEAF
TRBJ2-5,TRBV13,ASSLGKRQETQY
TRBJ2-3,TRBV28,ASGLAGGTDTQY
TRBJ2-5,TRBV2,ASMGGSQETQY
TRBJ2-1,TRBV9,ASSVGLINEQF
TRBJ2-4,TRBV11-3,ASSLGSWTARRNIQY
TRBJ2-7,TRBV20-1,SARVGFSYEQY
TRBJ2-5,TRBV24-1,ATGTDRKETQY
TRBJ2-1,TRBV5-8,ASSFTSGRGEQF
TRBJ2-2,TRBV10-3,AISDLTSLGTGELF
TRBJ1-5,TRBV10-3,AISEVGGQPQH
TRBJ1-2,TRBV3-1,ASSLGTGDGYT
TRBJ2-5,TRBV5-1,ASRPDGPGKTQY
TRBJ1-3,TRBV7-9,ASSLAAGRGNTIY
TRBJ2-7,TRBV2,ASSLTRDRGAEQY
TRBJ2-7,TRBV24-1,ATSERDRPYEQY
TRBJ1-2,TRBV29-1,SVDRALQGYT
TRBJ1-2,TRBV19,ASSPRDMLYGGYT
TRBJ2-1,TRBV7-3,ASSSDRGFYNEQF
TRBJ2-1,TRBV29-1,SVEGAEREQF
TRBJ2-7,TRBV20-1,SASVGRSYEQY
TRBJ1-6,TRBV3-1,ASSRTGLGPPPH
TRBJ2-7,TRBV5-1,ASRLTPSSYEQY
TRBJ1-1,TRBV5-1,ASSLVGTGVRATEAF
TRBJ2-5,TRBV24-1,ATSDSGQGARETQY
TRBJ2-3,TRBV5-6,ASSSIQVFTDTQY
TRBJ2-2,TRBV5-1,ASSPLDRLTGELF